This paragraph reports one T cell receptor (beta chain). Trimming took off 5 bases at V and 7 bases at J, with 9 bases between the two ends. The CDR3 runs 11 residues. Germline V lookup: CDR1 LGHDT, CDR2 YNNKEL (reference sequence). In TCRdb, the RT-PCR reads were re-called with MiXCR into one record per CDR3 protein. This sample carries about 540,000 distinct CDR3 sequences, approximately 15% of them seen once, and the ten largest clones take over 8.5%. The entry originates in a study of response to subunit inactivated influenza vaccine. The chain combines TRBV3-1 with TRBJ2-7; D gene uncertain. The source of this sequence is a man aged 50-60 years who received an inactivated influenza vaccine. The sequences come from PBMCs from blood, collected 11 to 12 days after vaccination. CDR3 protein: CASSATSEQYF. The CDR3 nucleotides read TGTGCCAGCAGCGCAACATCTGAGCAGTACTTC.